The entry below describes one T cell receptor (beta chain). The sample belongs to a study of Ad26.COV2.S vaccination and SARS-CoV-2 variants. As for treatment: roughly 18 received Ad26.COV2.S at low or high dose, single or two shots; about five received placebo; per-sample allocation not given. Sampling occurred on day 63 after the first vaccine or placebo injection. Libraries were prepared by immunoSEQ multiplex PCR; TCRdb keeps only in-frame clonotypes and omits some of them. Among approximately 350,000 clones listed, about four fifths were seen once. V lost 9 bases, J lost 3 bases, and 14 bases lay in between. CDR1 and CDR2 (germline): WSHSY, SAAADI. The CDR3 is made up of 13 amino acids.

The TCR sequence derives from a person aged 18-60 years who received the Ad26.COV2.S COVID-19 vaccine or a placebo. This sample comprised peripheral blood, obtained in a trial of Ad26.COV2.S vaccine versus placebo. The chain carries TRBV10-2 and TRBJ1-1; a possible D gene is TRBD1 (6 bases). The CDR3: CARAGAPDTEAFF. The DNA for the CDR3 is TGCGCCAGGGCGGGGGCTCCGGACACTGAAGCTTTCTTT.